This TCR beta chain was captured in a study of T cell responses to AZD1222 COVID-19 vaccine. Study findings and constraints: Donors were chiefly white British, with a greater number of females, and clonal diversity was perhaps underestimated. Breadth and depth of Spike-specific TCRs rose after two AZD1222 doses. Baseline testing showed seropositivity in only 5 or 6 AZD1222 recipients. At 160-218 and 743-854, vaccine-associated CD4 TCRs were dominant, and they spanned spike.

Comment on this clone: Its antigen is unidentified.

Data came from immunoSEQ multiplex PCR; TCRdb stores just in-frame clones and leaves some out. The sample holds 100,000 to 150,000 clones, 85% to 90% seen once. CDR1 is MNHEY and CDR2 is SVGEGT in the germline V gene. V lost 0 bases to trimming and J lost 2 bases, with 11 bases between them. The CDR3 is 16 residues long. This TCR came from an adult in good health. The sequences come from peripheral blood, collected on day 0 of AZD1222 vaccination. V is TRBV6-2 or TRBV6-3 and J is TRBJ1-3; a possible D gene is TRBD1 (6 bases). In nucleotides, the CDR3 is TGTGCCAGCAGTTACTCGGGACAAAAGACTGGAAACACCATATATTTT. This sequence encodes CASSYSGQKTGNTIYF.